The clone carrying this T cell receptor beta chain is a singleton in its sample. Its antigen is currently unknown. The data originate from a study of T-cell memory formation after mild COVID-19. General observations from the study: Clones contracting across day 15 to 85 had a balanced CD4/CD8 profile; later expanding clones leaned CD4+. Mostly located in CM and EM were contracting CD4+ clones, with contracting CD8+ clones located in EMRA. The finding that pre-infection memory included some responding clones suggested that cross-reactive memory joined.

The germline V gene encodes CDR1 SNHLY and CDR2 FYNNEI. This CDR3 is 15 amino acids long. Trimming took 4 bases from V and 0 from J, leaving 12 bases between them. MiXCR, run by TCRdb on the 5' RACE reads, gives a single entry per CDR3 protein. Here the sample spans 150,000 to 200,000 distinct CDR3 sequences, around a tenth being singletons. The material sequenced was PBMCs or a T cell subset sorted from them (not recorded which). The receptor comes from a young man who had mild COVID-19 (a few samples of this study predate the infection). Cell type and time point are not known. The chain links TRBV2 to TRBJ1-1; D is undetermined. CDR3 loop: CASSVEAGVNTEAFF. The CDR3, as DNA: TGTGCCAGCAGTGTCGAGGCAGGTGTGAACACTGAAGCTTTCTTT.